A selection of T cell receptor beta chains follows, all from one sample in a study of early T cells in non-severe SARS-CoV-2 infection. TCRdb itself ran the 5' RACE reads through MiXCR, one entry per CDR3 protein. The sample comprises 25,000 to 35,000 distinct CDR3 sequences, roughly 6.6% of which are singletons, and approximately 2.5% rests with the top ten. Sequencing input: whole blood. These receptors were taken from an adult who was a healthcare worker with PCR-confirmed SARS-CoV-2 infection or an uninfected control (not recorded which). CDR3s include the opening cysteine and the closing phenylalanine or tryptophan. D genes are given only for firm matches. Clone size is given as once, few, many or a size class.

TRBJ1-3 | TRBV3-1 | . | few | TGTGCCAGCAGCCAAGATAACGGTTCCTCTGGAAACACCATATATTTT | CASSQDNGSSGNTIYF
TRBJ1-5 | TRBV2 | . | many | TGTGCCAGCAGTGAGGGGACGGGCAATCAGCCCCAGCATTTT | CASSEGTGNQPQHF
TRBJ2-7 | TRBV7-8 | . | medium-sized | TGTGCCAGCAGTCGAAGGTTGAGCGCCGAGCAGTACTTC | CASSRRLSAEQYF
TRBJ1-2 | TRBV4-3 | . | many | TGCGCCAGCAGCCAAGACAGTAACTATGGCTACACCTTC | CASSQDSNYGYTF
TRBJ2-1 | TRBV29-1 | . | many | TGCAGCAGCGTTGCATCTCCCCGTAGGGGGACTTCCTACAATGAGCAGTTCTTC | CSSVASPRRGTSYNEQFF
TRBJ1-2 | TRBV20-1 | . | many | TGCAGTGCTAGCCGAATTAACTATGGCTACACCTTC | CSASRINYGYTF
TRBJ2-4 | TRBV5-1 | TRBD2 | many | TGCGCCAGCAGCTTTTTAGGACTAGGGACCTTAGCCAAAAACATTCAGTACTTC | CASSFLGLGTLAKNIQYF
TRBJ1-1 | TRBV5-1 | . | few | TGCGCCAGCAGCCCAAGGGGACGGAGCCTCGACACTGAAGCTTTCTTT | CASSPRGRSLDTEAFF
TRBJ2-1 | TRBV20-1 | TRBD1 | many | TGCAGTGCTTCCGCCTTCGGGACAGGGGCGATTGATGAGCAGTTCTTC | CSASAFGTGAIDEQFF
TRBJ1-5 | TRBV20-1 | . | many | TGCAGTGCTCGGAGGAGGGTTGGGAGCAATCAGCCCCAGCATTTT | CSARRRVGSNQPQHF